These 3 T cell receptor beta chains originate from one sample sequenced in a study of spatial heterogeneity in lung cancer. A single record per CDR3 protein comes from TCRdb applying MiXCR to the 5' RACE reads. The table lists about 38,000 distinct CDR3 sequences, 7.5% of them singletons. Time point reported: sample taken at primary tumor resection. Extraction of whole RNA from tumor, nontumor lung or frozen PBMC preceded unsorted sequencing. The sequenced sample was PBMCs, obtained at surgery. The source of these receptors is a male donor with early-stage non-small cell lung cancer.

This clonotype was picked up many times. This chain's CDR3 is CSARSVTLLEQFF. The CDR3 DNA follows: TGCAGTGCTAGAAGTGTGACCCTACTTGAGCAGTTCTTC. V gene TRBV20-1 combines with J gene TRBJ2-1; D is undetermined. The V gene lost 2 bases and the J gene lost 9 bases, with 14 bases spanning the gap. Germline V gene lookup returns CDR1 DFQATT and CDR2 SNEGSKA (reference sequence). The CDR3 totals 13 residues.

This clonotype has more than one count but fewer than ten. This chain connects TRBV4-1 to TRBJ2-1; a possible D gene is TRBD1 (6 bases). V lost 4 bases to trimming and J lost 5 bases, with 21 bases between them. The germline V gene has CDR1 MGHRA and CDR2 YSYEKL. The length of the CDR3 is 17 residues. In DNA form, the CDR3 reads TGCGCCAGCAGCCCTCCCCCCGGTCAGGGGATCAACAATGAGCAGTTCTTC. Protein sequence: CASSPPPGQGINNEQFF.

This clonotype was picked up one time. This may be a read error, as it is one base from a much larger clone. The chain carries TRBV4-2 and TRBJ2-1; tentatively, D is TRBD2 (5 bases). Germline V gene sequence: CDR1 LGHNA, CDR2 YNFKEQ. This CDR3 region has 13 residues. The CDR3 sequence is CASRQGGYNEQFF. The CDR3 DNA is TGTGCCAGCAGACAAGGCGGGTACAATGAGCAGTTCTTC.